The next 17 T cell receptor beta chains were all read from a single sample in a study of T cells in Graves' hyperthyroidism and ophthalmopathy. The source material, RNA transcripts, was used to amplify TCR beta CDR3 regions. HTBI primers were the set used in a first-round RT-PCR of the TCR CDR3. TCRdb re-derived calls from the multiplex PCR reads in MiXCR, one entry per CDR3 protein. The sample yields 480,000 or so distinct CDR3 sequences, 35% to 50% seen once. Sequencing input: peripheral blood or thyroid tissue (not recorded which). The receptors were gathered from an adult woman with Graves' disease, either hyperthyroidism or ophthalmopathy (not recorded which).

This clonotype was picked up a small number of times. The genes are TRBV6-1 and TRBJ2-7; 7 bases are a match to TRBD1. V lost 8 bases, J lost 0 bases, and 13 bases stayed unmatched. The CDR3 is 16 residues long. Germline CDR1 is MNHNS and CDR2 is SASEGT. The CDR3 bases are TGTGCCAGCCCTTCAACCGATACAGGGGCCTCCTACGAGCAGTACTTC. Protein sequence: CASPSTDTGASYEQYF.

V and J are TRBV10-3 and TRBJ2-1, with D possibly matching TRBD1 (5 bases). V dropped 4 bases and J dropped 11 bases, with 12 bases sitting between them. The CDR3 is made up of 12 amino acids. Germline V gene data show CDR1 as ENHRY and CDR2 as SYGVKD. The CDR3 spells CAISGMDTKQFF. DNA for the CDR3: TGTGCCATCAGTGGAATGGACACTAAGCAGTTCTTC.

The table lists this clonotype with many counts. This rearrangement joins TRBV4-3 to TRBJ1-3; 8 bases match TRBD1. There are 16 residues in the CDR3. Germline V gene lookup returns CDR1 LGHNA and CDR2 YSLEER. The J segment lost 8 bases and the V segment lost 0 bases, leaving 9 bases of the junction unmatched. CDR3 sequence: CASSQESAGGLDTIYF. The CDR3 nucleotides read TGCGCCAGCAGCCAAGAATCGGCAGGGGGCCTTGACACCATATATTTT.

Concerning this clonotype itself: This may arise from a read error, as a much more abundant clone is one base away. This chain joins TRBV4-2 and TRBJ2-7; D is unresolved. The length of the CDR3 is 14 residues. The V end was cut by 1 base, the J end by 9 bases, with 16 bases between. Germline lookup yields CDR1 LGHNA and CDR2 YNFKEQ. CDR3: CASSQGVGSTVQYF. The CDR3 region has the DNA TGTGCCAGCAGCCAAGGGGTTGGTTCGACCGTGCAGTACTTC.

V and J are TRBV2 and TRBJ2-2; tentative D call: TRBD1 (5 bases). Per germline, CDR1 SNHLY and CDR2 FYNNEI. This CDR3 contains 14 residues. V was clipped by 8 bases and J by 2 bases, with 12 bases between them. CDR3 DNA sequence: TGTGCCAGCGCGTTCGACAGCAACACCGGGGAGCTGTTTTTT. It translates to CASAFDSNTGELFF. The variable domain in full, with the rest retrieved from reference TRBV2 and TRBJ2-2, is EPEVTQTPSHQVTQMGQEVILRCVPISNHLYFYWYRQILGQKVEFLVSFYNNEISEKSEIFDDQFSVERPDGSNFTLKIRSTKLEDSAMYFCASAFDSNTGELFFGEGSRLTVL.

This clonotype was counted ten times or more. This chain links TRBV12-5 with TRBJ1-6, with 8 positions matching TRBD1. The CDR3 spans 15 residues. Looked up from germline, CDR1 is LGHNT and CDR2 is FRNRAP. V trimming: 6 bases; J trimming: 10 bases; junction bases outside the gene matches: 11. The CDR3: CASGLGQVVGSPLHF. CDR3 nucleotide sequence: TGTGCTAGTGGCCTGGGACAGGTCGTCGGATCACCCCTCCACTTT.

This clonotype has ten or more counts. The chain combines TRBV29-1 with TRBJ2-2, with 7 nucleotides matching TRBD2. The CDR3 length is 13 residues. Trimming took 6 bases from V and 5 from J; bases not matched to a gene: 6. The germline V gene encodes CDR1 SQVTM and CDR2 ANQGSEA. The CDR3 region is CSVRRGGTGELFF. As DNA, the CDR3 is TGCAGCGTCCGAAGGGGAGGGACCGGGGAGCTGTTTTTT.

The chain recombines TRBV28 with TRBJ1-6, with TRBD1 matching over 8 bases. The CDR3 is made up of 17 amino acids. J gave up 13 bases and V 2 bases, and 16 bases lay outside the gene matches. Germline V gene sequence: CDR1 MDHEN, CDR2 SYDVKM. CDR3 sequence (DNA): TGTGCCAGCAGTTTAGGGCAGGGGGCGATTCTCAGAAGCCCCCTCCACTTT. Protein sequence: CASSLGQGAILRSPLHF.

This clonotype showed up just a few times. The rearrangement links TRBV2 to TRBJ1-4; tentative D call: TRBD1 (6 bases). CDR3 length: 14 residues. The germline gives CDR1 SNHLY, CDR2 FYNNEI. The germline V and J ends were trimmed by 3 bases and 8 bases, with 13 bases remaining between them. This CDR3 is CASSDRTASEKLFF. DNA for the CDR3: TGTGCCAGCAGTGATAGGACAGCGTCCGAAAAACTGTTTTTT.

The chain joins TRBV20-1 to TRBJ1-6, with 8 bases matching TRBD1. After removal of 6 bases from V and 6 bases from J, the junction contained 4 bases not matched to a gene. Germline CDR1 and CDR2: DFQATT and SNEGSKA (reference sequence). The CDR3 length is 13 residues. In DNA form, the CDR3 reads TGCAGTGCAAGGACAGGGCCTAATTCACCCCTCCACTTT. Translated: CSARTGPNSPLHF.

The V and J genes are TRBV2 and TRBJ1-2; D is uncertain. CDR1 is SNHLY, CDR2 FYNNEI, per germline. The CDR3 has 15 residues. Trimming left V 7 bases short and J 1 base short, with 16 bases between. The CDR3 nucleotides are TGTGCCAGCATAAGACTCCTCTTTGGTAACTATGGCTACACCTTC. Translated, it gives CASIRLLFGNYGYTF.

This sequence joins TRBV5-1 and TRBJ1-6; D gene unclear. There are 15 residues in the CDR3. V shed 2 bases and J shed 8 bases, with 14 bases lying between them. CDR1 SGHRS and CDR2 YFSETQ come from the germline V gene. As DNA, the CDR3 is TGCGCCAGCAGCTTTACTGACCCTGAGGATTCACCCCTCCACTTT. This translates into CASSFTDPEDSPLHF.

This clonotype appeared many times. The CDR3 is CASSLGRAPDGYTF. DNA of the CDR3: TGTGCCAGCAGCCTCGGCCGGGCCCCTGACGGCTACACCTTC. The chain has TRBV7-2 and TRBJ1-2; D unresolved. Trimming removed 5 bases from V and 8 bases from J, with 18 bases in between. CDR1 is SGHTA, CDR2 FQGNSA, per germline. The CDR3 covers 14 residues.

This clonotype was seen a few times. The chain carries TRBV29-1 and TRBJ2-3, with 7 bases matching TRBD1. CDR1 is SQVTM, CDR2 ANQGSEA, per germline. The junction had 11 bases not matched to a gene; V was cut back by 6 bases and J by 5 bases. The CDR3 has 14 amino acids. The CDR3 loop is CSVATGIVGDTQYF. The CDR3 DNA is TGCAGCGTGGCGACAGGGATAGTTGGAGATACGCAGTATTTT.

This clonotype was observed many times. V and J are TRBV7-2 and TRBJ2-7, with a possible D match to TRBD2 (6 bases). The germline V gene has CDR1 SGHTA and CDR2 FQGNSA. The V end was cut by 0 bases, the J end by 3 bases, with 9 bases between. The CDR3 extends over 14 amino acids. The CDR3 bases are TGTGCCAGCAGCTTAGCGACGGGGGTCTACGAGCAGTACTTC. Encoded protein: CASSLATGVYEQYF.

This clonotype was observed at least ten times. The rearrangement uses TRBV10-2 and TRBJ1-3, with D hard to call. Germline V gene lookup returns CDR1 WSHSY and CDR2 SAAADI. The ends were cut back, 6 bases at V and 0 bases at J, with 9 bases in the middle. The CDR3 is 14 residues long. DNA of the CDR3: TGCGCCAGCAGATCGACCTTCTCTGGAAACACCATATATTTT. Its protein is CASRSTFSGNTIYF.

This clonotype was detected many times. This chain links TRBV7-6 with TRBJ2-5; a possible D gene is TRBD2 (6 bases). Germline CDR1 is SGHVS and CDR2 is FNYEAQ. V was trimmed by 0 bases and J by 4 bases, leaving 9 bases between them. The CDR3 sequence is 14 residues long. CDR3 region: CASSLARELETQYF. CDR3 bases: TGTGCCAGCAGCTTAGCGCGGGAACTAGAGACCCAGTACTTC.